The entry below gives a single T cell receptor (beta chain) sequence along with its context. The antigen is not known. Noted treatment: roughly nine-day PBMC culture with coronavirus spike peptide pools or control peptides (ViraFEST assay). The Oncomine TCR Beta short-read assay was what sequenced the DNA obtained from cultured CD4+ T cells. Using its own MiXCR run on the PCR reads, TCRdb lists one record per CDR3 protein. The data hold some 9,500 distinct CDR3 sequences, with 51% observed a single time. The sample comes from a study of vaccination and CD4 T cells after COVID-19. About the research overall: Timing of post-vaccine sample collection was a median about 72 days after dose two, with a range of 14 to 241. Study-level results: Relatively few convalescent patients were studied, without early post-infection timepoints.

The sample comprised CD4+ T cells from blood, cultured in vitro. This clonotype was sampled from a human donor who had recovered from COVID-19.

The CDR3 nucleotides read TGTGCCAGCAGCTCCGGAGGTGGGGAGCTGTTTTTT. Protein sequence: CASSSGGGELFF. This chain links TRBV7-2 with TRBJ2-2; D possibly corresponds to TRBD2 (5 bases). With 4 bases removed from V and 8 bases from J, the gap between germline ends came to 8 bases. The CDR3 totals 12 residues. CDR1 SGHTA and CDR2 FQGNSA come from the germline V gene.